One T cell receptor beta chain is described in this entry. Its antigen is currently not known. No quality values exist for individual bases; no much larger clone is one base distant. The data stem from a study of identical twins listed by TCRdb under 2016. A note on the overall study: To test whether fetal clonotypes persist, this study deep-sequenced TCR alpha and beta repertoires from monozygotic twins, from unrelated adults of various ages, and from cord blood. To rule out contamination, replicate twin experiments were performed at different times with different library preparation protocols.

On the study overall, not on this receptor specifically: Compared with coincidental sharing between unrelated individuals, an excess of low generation-probability sequences was observed among out-of-frame TCR alpha sequences shared between twins. A weaker excess of twin sharing was found in beta out-of-frame sequences because the signal-to-noise ratio was lowered by fewer shared sequences. In monozygotic twins, out-of-frame TCR alpha sharing was systematically underestimated by recombination models, although the models agreed with sharing between unrelated individuals. Abundant cord blood beta clonotypes had fewer insertions, young adult naive repertoires showed a similar but weaker trend, and memory repertoires showed no such trend. Conclusions relied on cross-sectional statistical analysis, since the same donors could not be followed over many years. Invariant T cells such as MAIT and iNKT could partly confound zero-insertion analyses, though diverse VJ usage argued against this for most clonotypes.

Library construction relied on 5' RACE. TCRdb shows the sequencer as Illumina HiSeq 2000. Template switching introduced a universal primer binding site; the final cDNA contained a unique molecular identifier, enabling accurate counting of TCR cDNA molecules. Specific primers in the conserved constant-segment region were used to synthesize first-strand cDNA for the TCR alpha and beta chains. To control for contamination, each cDNA library was double barcoded with a SMART-Mk sample barcode plus Illumina barcodes. TruSeq adapter sequences and Illumina sample barcodes were added in two successive PCR steps. The Illumina HiSeq platform was used with custom primers to sequence TCR alpha and beta cDNA libraries. The published analysis was carried out like this. MiGEC was used to process raw reads and extract unique molecular identifiers, and MiXCR was used to find CDR3 positions. For each individual, recombination models were inferred using an EM algorithm with the repgenHMM and IGoR tools. The tcR package in R was used for shared clonotype analysis, with sharing normalized by the product of cloneset sizes. To study raw recombination without the effects of thymic and clonal selection, out-of-frame nonproductive sequences were analyzed. TCRdb reprocessing: public reads trimmed at Q25 with fastp, clones called with MiXCR, in-frame beta chains kept. Records with the same CDR3 protein are collapsed into one entry carrying the most frequent genes and DNA. The authors' filters were not applied to this entry. The sample profile shows hundreds of thousands of distinct CDR3 sequences; roughly 18% of them were found once. Around 13% of the sample comes from the top ten.

Only healthy Caucasian donors were included. The twin cohort comprised three pairs of female monozygotic twins, all aged roughly 18 to 30 years. Peripheral blood mononuclear cells were used as the source from which RNA for TCR libraries was isolated. The germline V gene encodes CDR1 ENHRY and CDR2 SYGVKD. Ends trimmed: V by 10 bases, J by 5 bases; bases unmatched to a gene: 5. The CDR3 runs 12 residues from the cysteine to the phenylalanine. The kept DNA is CDR3 alone, 36 bases in frame from the first base. These data also formed part of another study, on T cells expressing NK-cell markers. As that second study puts it: Three sorted T-cell subsets (CD3+CD56+NKG2C+, CD3+CD56+NKG2C- and CD3+CD56-NKG2C+) from 7 to 9 donors had their TCR beta-chain repertoires profiled. Seven of the eight sequenced donors were HCMV-seropositive and one was HCMV-seronegative. In several experiments an anti-gammadeltaTCR antibody was added to restrict sorting to alphabetaTCR-expressing T cells. In 6 or 7 donors, the dominant CD3+CD56+NKG2C+ clonotypes ranked among the top 10 CD8+ clonotypes, making up roughly 1.0-8% of CD8+ T cells. Those dominant clonotypes were again the most abundant among CD3+CD56-NKG2C+ cells in several donors, at roughly 25-65%. Whether the expanded NKG2C-expressing T cell clones were specific for HCMV antigens was left unclear. The eight sequenced donors were randomly selected healthy volunteers, three men and five women. HCMV-specific IgG was detected in serum with a commercial ELISA kit to determine HCMV serostatus. For roughly 6 donors, bulk peripheral blood T-cell repertoires were also sequenced from unsorted PBMC. MIGEC was used to demultiplex reads and group the reads by UMI, and MiTCR was used to assemble and quantify clonotypes. Only TCR cDNA sequences supported by at least two reads were kept to exclude erroneous sequences. The tcR package was used for downstream repertoire analysis, with clonotypes matched between fractions based on CDR3 nucleotide sequence plus V segment. VDJmatch was used to annotate antigen specificity against VDJdb, with one amino acid substitution in CDR3 permitted.

The sample comprised PBMCs. This TCR was recovered from a woman between 18 and 30 years old in good health. The sequence links TRBV10-3 to TRBJ2-7; 10 bases in between match TRBD1. The CDR3 loop reads CATWDRGHEQYF. The nucleotides read TGTGCCACCTGGGACAGGGGCCACGAGCAGTACTTC.